This TCR beta chain was identified in a study of shared clonotypes between healthy human individuals. Study findings and constraints: Rarefaction showed that sequencing of sorted subsets was incomplete (despite large depth).

Sequenced by immunoSEQ multiplex PCR; TCRdb stores in-frame clones only, minus some. The sample has about 1 million clones; about 80% are singletons. Regarding this clone: Antigen specificity is unknown.

The CDR3 sequence is 13 residues long. V was pared by 4 bases and J by 0 bases, with 6 bases between. The germline gives CDR1 ENHRY, CDR2 SYGVKD. This TCR came from a man aged 18-30 years in good health. This chain uses TRBV10-3 with TRBJ2-5; D gene uncertain. The sample consisted of memory CD4+ T cells sorted from blood. Subset: CD45RA-negative fraction. CDR3 residues: CAISAHNQETQYF. The CDR3 bases are TGTGCCATCAGTGCTCACAACCAAGAGACCCAGTACTTC.